The 25 T cell receptor beta chains below all came from one sample that was sequenced in a study of T cell changes during pregnancy in multiple sclerosis. The repertoire was sequenced with immunoSEQ multiplex PCR; TCRdb's copy has only in-frame clones and lacks some. The sample yields roughly 22,000 clones, approximately 93% seen once. The material sequenced was CD4+ T cells from peripheral blood mononuclear cells, taken after pregnancy. The receptors originated from a female donor in good health, enrolled as a control in a pregnancy study.

The chain joins TRBV28 to TRBJ1-2, with D possibly matching TRBD1 (5 bases). V was clipped by 6 bases and J by 4 bases, with 15 bases between them. This CDR3 contains 14 residues. Germline CDR1 reads MDHEN; CDR2 reads SYDVKM. The CDR3 DNA is TGTGCCAGCAGAACGTCAGACAGCCTCTATGGCTACACCTTC. Its translation: CASRTSDSLYGYTF.

The J gene is TRBJ2-1, the V gene TRBV7-3, with 9 nucleotides matching TRBD2. Germline assignment: CDR1 SGHTA and CDR2 FQGTGA. Trimming cost V 5 bases and J 3 bases; bases outside gene matches: 8. The CDR3 is 16 residues long. CDR3 in amino acids: CASSRGRGGLYNEQFF. CDR3 DNA: TGTGCCAGCAGCCGGGGGCGGGGGGGCCTCTACAATGAGCAGTTCTTC.

The chain joins TRBV7-9 to TRBJ1-5; D unclear. This CDR3 is 12 amino acids long. Germline CDR1 and CDR2: SEHNR and FQNEAQ (reference sequence). The germline V and J ends were trimmed by 4 bases and 5 bases, with 6 bases remaining between them. CDR3 sequence reads: CASSWGDQPQHF. The CDR3 DNA reads as TGTGCCAGCAGCTGGGGAGATCAGCCCCAGCATTTT.

The chain joins TRBV30 to TRBJ2-3; D is possibly TRBD2 (5 bases). This CDR3 is built from 15 residues. Trimming took 2 bases from V and 0 from J, leaving 12 bases between them. The germline gives CDR1 GTSNPN, CDR2 SVGIG (reference sequence). This CDR3 reads CAWSSSGSSTDTQYF. The CDR3 DNA reads as TGTGCCTGGAGTAGCTCGGGGTCGAGCACAGATACGCAGTATTTT.

The rearrangement joins TRBV11-2 to TRBJ1-1; D gene unclear. This CDR3 is 15 amino acids long. CDR1 and CDR2 (germline): SGHAT, FQNNGV. The V gene lost 0 bases and the J gene lost 2 bases, with 10 bases spanning the gap. The CDR3 sequence: CASSLDLVANTEAFF. The CDR3 DNA follows: TGTGCCAGCAGCTTAGATCTGGTAGCTAACACTGAAGCTTTCTTT.

V gene TRBV6-5 combines with J gene TRBJ1-1; no firm D call. Trimming shortened V by 3 bases and J by 3 bases, and 11 bases separated the two germline ends. Germline CDR1 is MNHEY and CDR2 is SVGAGI. This CDR3 has 14 residues. CDR3 in amino acids: CASSYVRGDTEAFF. The CDR3 DNA is TGTGCCAGCAGTTATGTCCGGGGAGACACTGAAGCTTTCTTT.

The V call is TRBV6-1, the J call TRBJ2-4; 10 bases line up with TRBD1. The CDR3 contains 16 residues. Germline V CDR1 and CDR2: MNHNS, SASEGT. The V gene end was trimmed by 4 bases and the J gene end by 1 base; junction bases not matched to a gene: 4. CDR3 nucleotides: TGTGCCAGCAGTGGATGGGGACAGGGGGCCAAAAACATTCAGTACTTC. It encodes CASSGWGQGAKNIQYF.

This chain joins TRBV7-9 and TRBJ2-3; 11 nucleotides line up with TRBD2. Trimming removed 5 bases from V and 6 bases from J; junction bases left unmatched: 10. The CDR3 totals 16 residues. The germline CDR1 and CDR2 sequences are SEHNR and FQNEAQ (reference sequence). The CDR3 loop reads CASSDSLAGGWDTQYF. The CDR3 DNA reads as TGTGCCAGCAGCGATTCTCTAGCGGGAGGTTGGGATACGCAGTATTTT.

The V and J genes are TRBV5-4 and TRBJ2-1; unclear D gene. Trimming removed 0 bases at V and 8 bases at J, with 9 bases between. CDR1 and CDR2 from the germline V gene are SGHNT and YYREEE (reference sequence). The CDR3 consists of 13 residues. The CDR3: CASSLALGDEQFF. In DNA, the CDR3 is TGTGCCAGCAGCTTGGCGCTAGGCGATGAGCAGTTCTTC.

The chain joins TRBV10-3 to TRBJ2-7; a possible D gene is TRBD2 (6 bases). V shed 3 bases and J shed 0 bases, with 9 bases lying between them. The CDR3 runs 14 residues. Germline V gives CDR1 ENHRY, CDR2 SYGVKD. The CDR3 spells CAISDTGVSYEQYF. The CDR3 coding sequence is TGTGCCATCAGTGACACGGGAGTCTCCTACGAGCAGTACTTC.

The rearrangement links TRBV10-1 to TRBJ2-1; the D gene is possibly TRBD2 (7 bases). The V and J ends lost 5 bases and 10 bases respectively, with 24 bases between them. Germline V CDR1 and CDR2: WNHNN, SYGVQD (reference sequence). The CDR3 spans 16 residues. The CDR3 here is CASSPSALGGAKEQFF. Here the CDR3 DNA reads TGCGCCAGCAGTCCCTCCGCACTTGGGGGGGCGAAGGAGCAGTTCTTC.

The J gene is TRBJ1-1, the V gene TRBV7-9, with 7 nucleotides matching TRBD1. CDR3 length: 17 residues. The V and J ends lost 6 bases and 0 bases, in that order; junction bases with no gene match: 13. Germline-derived CDR1 and CDR2 are SEHNR and FQNEAQ (reference sequence). This CDR3 reads CASSLTGRLRLNTEAFF. The DNA of the CDR3 is TGTGCCAGCAGTCTGACAGGGCGCTTGCGACTGAACACTGAAGCTTTCTTT.

The chain recombines TRBV5-1 with TRBJ2-5; weak D call: TRBD1 (6 bases). The CDR3 sequence is 15 residues long. Trimming cost V 0 bases and J 5 bases, with 14 bases left between them. Germline V CDR1 and CDR2: SGHRS, YFSETQ. CDR3 sequence: CASSLGQVSKETQYF. The DNA for the CDR3 is TGCGCCAGCAGCTTGGGACAGGTCTCCAAGGAGACCCAGTACTTC.

The chain links TRBV18 to TRBJ2-1; D may be TRBD1 (6 bases). The V end lost 3 bases, the J end lost 0 bases, and 15 bases lay between the germline ends. There are 17 residues in the CDR3. CDR1 KGHSH and CDR2 LQKENI come from the germline V gene. Here the CDR3 reads CASSPYRTESSYNEQFF. In DNA form, the CDR3 reads TGTGCCAGCTCACCCTACCGGACAGAGAGCTCCTACAATGAGCAGTTCTTC.

In its sample, this clone ranks as medium-sized. Other DNA variants within this sample encode the same CDR3. V gene TRBV7-2 combines with J gene TRBJ2-7, with TRBD1 identical over 7 bases. Germline CDR1 SGHTA, CDR2 FQGNSA. V dropped 1 base and J dropped 2; count of bases not matched to a gene: 2. The CDR3 consists of 14 residues. For the CDR3, the DNA is TGTGCCAGCAGCTTAGGGCAGGGGGCCTACGAGCAGTACTTC. This gives the protein CASSLGQGAYEQYF.

The V gene is TRBV7-9, the J gene TRBJ2-3, with 12 positions matching TRBD2. Germline CDR1 and CDR2: SEHNR and FQNEAQ (reference sequence). CDR3 length equals 15 residues. J gave up 7 bases and V 5 bases, and 7 bases lay outside the gene matches. The CDR3 DNA is TGTGCCAGCAGCCTAAGACTAGCGGGGGCTTATACGCAGTATTTT. Amino acids: CASSLRLAGAYTQYF.

The rearrangement uses TRBV5-8 and TRBJ2-7, with 10 bases matching TRBD1. Germline CDR1 and CDR2: SGHTS and YDEGEE. The CDR3 sequence is 14 residues long. The J segment lost 4 bases and the V segment lost 4 bases, leaving 5 bases of the junction unmatched. CDR3 sequence reads: CASSRQGAPYEQYF. In DNA form, the CDR3 reads TGTGCCAGCAGCCGACAGGGGGCTCCTTACGAGCAGTACTTC.

This chain connects TRBV6-1 to TRBJ1-6; D perhaps matches TRBD1 (5 bases). Trimming removed 3 bases at V and 1 base at J, with 7 bases between. CDR1 is MNHNS and CDR2 is SASEGT in the germline V gene. This CDR3 spans 15 amino acids. Here the CDR3 reads CASSDQGSYNSPLHF. CDR3 DNA: TGTGCCAGCAGTGATCAGGGTTCCTATAATTCACCCCTCCACTTT.

The chain couples TRBV7-8 to TRBJ2-3; 8 bases line up with TRBD2. The CDR3 contains 16 residues. V was pared by 0 bases and J by 4 bases, with 6 bases of the junction left unmatched. CDR1 SGHVS and CDR2 FQNEAQ come from the germline V gene. The CDR3: CASSLARRGGADTQYF. Written as DNA, the CDR3 is TGTGCCAGCAGCTTAGCGCGACGGGGGGGCGCAGATACGCAGTATTTT.

V is TRBV2 and J is TRBJ1-2; a possible D gene is TRBD1 (5 bases). Germline V gives CDR1 SNHLY, CDR2 FYNNEI. V lost 8 bases, J lost 7 bases, and 20 bases lay in between. This CDR3 spans 14 amino acids. The DNA of the CDR3 is TGTGCCAGCCGACAAAGCCAGGGTTGGGCTGGCTACACCTTC. Translation gives CASRQSQGWAGYTF.

This sequence joins TRBV28 and TRBJ2-7; 11 nucleotides agree with TRBD1. In germline, CDR1 is MDHEN, CDR2 SYDVKM. The CDR3 is 15 residues long. The J segment lost 4 bases and the V segment lost 5 bases, leaving 7 bases of the junction unmatched. CDR3 in amino acids: CASSDRTGGRYEQYF. DNA of the CDR3: TGTGCCAGCAGTGACCGGACAGGGGGCCGTTACGAGCAGTACTTC. The whole variable domain, filled in from reference TRBV28 and TRBJ2-7, reads DVKVTQSSRYLVKRTGEKVFLECVQDMDHENMFWYRQDPGLGLRLIYFSYDVKMKEKGDIPEGYSVSREKKERFSLILESASTNQTSMYLCASSDRTGGRYEQYFGPGTRLTVT.

This clone was seen once. The genes are TRBV7-9 and TRBJ2-2; possible D gene TRBD2, 5 bases. CDR3 size: 15 residues. V lost 4 bases to trimming and J lost 0 bases, with 9 bases between them. The germline gives CDR1 SEHNR, CDR2 FQNEAQ (reference sequence). CDR3 in DNA: TGTGCCAGCAGCTCAGCCGGGACGAACACCGGGGAGCTGTTTTTT. It is translated as CASSSAGTNTGELFF.

This chain links TRBV5-1 with TRBJ2-6; D possibly corresponds to TRBD2 (7 bases). The CDR3 sequence is 19 residues long. Per the germline V gene, CDR1 is SGHRS and CDR2 is YFSETQ. V lost 0 bases, J lost 0 bases, and 16 bases lay in between. CDR3 amino acids: CASSLVGGGSSSGANVLTF. The CDR3 nucleotides are TGCGCCAGCAGCTTGGTTGGGGGGGGCTCTAGCTCTGGGGCCAACGTCCTGACTTTC.

This clone came up once. V usage is TRBV19 and J usage is TRBJ2-7; D may be TRBD1 (5 bases). This CDR3 comprises 12 residues. V shed 9 bases and J shed 2 bases, with 11 bases lying between them. The germline CDR1 and CDR2 sequences are LNHDA and SQIVND (reference sequence). The CDR3 nucleotides read TGTGCCAGCCGACAGTTTCCCTACGAGCAGTACTTC. As protein: CASRQFPYEQYF.

The genes are TRBV10-2 and TRBJ2-5, with D possibly TRBD2 on 5 matching bases. Germline V gives CDR1 WSHSY, CDR2 SAAADI. CDR3 length: 15 residues. Between the trimmed V and J ends, which lost 3 bases and 4 bases, there was a span of 15 bases. CDR3 in DNA: TGCGCCAGCAGTGAACGTCTAGCACCCAGAGAGACCCAGTACTTC. Translating gives CASSERLAPRETQYF.